The 17 T cell receptor beta chains reported below all come from one sample, sequenced in a study of OX40 agonist ivuxolimab in advanced cancers. Repertoires were generated with immunoSEQ multiplex PCR, while TCRdb's copy carries only in-frame clones and drops some. The sample shows approximately 70,000 clones, roughly 80% of them seen only once. The material sequenced was CD4+ or CD8+ T cells sorted from blood, taken in a trial of the OX40 agonist ivuxolimab. These receptors were taken from an adult with an advanced solid tumor such as melanoma, head and neck, liver or kidney cancer.

This sequence joins TRBV4-3 and TRBJ2-5, with a weak D call TRBD2 (6 bases). The CDR3 contains 15 residues. V lost 0 bases to trimming and J lost 1 base, with 9 bases between them. The germline V gene encodes CDR1 LGHNA and CDR2 YSLEER. The DNA of the CDR3 is TGCGCCAGCAGCCAAGAGATAGCGGTCCAAGAGACCCAGTACTTC. Translated, it gives CASSQEIAVQETQYF.

The V call is TRBV5-5, the J call TRBJ2-7; D remains ambiguous. Germline CDR1 SGHKS, CDR2 YYEKEE (reference sequence). V was shortened by 0 bases and J by 2 bases, with 9 bases between the two germline ends. This CDR3 has 14 residues. CDR3 DNA sequence: TGTGCCAGCAGCTTGGACCAGGAGACCTACGAGCAGTACTTC. Protein product: CASSLDQETYEQYF.

This chain links TRBV7-3 with TRBJ2-1; 7 nucleotides line up with TRBD1. V trimming: 4 bases; J trimming: 12 bases; junction bases outside the gene matches: 9. From germline, CDR1 is SGHTA and CDR2 FQGTGA. This CDR3 has 13 amino acids. This CDR3 reads CASSSTGADGQFF. CDR3 DNA: TGTGCCAGCAGCTCTACAGGGGCGGACGGGCAGTTCTTC.

The sample holds a few counts of this clone. The V and J genes are TRBV9 and TRBJ1-6; tentative D call: TRBD1 (6 bases). This CDR3 comprises 15 residues. V dropped 0 bases and J dropped 7 bases, with 11 bases sitting between them. Germline lookup yields CDR1 SGDLS and CDR2 YYNGEE. The CDR3, as DNA: TGTGCCAGCAGCGTAGGGGGGCAGGGGAATTCACCCCTCCACTTT. Translating gives CASSVGGQGNSPLHF.

The chain carries TRBV2 and TRBJ2-3; D gene unclear. V was shortened by 0 bases and J by 3 bases, with 10 bases between the two germline ends. CDR1 and CDR2 from the germline V gene are SNHLY and FYNNEI. The CDR3 covers 15 residues. The CDR3 DNA reads as TGTGCCAGCAGTGAAGCGTCCTTGGGGACAGATACGCAGTATTTT. Amino acid sequence: CASSEASLGTDTQYF.

The V call is TRBV2, the J call TRBJ2-1; D uncertain. The CDR3 is 18 amino acids. CDR1 and CDR2 from the germline V gene are SNHLY and FYNNEI. Trimming pared 7 bases from V and 0 bases from J, leaving 22 bases between. CDR3 loop: CASTLGLGFWSSYNEQFF. The CDR3, as DNA: TGTGCCAGCACCTTAGGGTTGGGCTTTTGGAGCTCCTACAATGAGCAGTTCTTC.

The J gene is TRBJ1-2, the V gene TRBV7-8; D not resolved. V shed 5 bases and J shed 6 bases, with 13 bases lying between them. CDR1 SGHVS and CDR2 FQNEAQ come from the germline V gene. This CDR3 region has 13 residues. CDR3 sequence reads: CASSLGSRHGYTF. As DNA, the CDR3 is TGTGCCAGCAGCCTTGGTTCGCGACATGGCTACACCTTC.

The chain carries TRBV28 and TRBJ2-7, with D hard to call. The CDR3 runs to 15 residues. V gave up 6 bases and J gave up 0 bases, with 15 bases separating them. Looked up from germline, CDR1 is MDHEN and CDR2 is SYDVKM. For the CDR3, the DNA is TGTGCCAGCAGCACTCTGTGGGAAAGCTCCTACGAGCAGTACTTC. Its translation is CASSTLWESSYEQYF.

The rearrangement joins TRBV28 to TRBJ2-2; TRBD2 aligns across 11 bases. The germline V gene encodes CDR1 MDHEN and CDR2 SYDVKM. The CDR3 loop spans 14 amino acids. J gave up 5 bases and V 6 bases, and 2 bases lay outside the gene matches. Written as DNA, the CDR3 is TGTGCCAGCAGCCTAGCGGGGGGTACCGGGGAGCTGTTTTTT. Translating it yields CASSLAGGTGELFF.

The chain links TRBV5-8 to TRBJ1-5; no clear D. The CDR3 is 13 residues long. Germline CDR1 and CDR2: SGHTS and YDEGEE. V was clipped by 3 bases and J by 5 bases, with 9 bases between them. CDR3 sequence: CASSSTYDQPQHF. DNA for the CDR3: TGTGCCAGCAGCTCAACCTACGATCAGCCCCAGCATTTT.

The chain links TRBV5-6 to TRBJ1-2, with 9 positions matching TRBD1. Germline lookup yields CDR1 SGHDT and CDR2 YYEEEE. The junction had 2 bases not matched to a gene; V was cut back by 3 bases and J by 2 bases. This CDR3 contains 14 residues. In DNA form, the CDR3 reads TGTGCCAGCAGCTGGGGACAGGGAAACTATGGCTACACCTTC. Amino acid sequence: CASSWGQGNYGYTF. Drawing the rest from reference TRBV5-6 and TRBJ1-2, the complete variable domain is DAGVTQSPTHLIKTRGQQVTLRCSPKSGHDTVSWYQQALGQGPQFIFQYYEEEERQRGNFPDRFSGHQFPNYSSELNVNALLLGDSALYLCASSWGQGNYGYTFGSGTRLTVV.

The chain joins TRBV6-4 to TRBJ2-7, with D perhaps TRBD1 (6 bases). The CDR3 totals 19 residues. V gave up 0 bases and J gave up 2 bases, with 23 bases separating them. Germline CDR1 and CDR2: MRHNA and SNTAGT. CDR3 DNA sequence: TGTGCCAGCAGTGACTCAGAGGGCAGGGACAAGAAAGCAACCTACGAGCAGTACTTC. Its translation: CASSDSEGRDKKATYEQYF.

In this sample, this clone turned up a few times. The chain has TRBV29-1 and TRBJ2-2; no reliable D call. V was pared by 5 bases and J by 0 bases, with 10 bases between. CDR1 SQVTM and CDR2 ANQGSEA come from the germline V gene. The CDR3 is 14 amino acids. For the CDR3, the DNA is TGCAGCGTTTCCGCAAGACCGAACACCGGGGAGCTGTTTTTT. Encoded protein: CSVSARPNTGELFF.

The chain couples TRBV6-1 to TRBJ1-4; 10 bases are shared with TRBD1. V was pared by 5 bases and J by 8 bases, with 5 bases of the junction left unmatched. The CDR3 length is 14 residues. Looked up from germline, CDR1 is MNHNS and CDR2 is SASEGT. DNA for the CDR3: TGTGCCAGCAGTCCGGGACAGGGGACAGAAAAACTGTTTTTT. Protein: CASSPGQGTEKLFF.

This clone was detected only once. The chain carries TRBV19 and TRBJ1-1, with no clear D. Trimming removed 3 bases from V and 4 bases from J, with 12 bases in between. CDR1 and CDR2 from the germline V gene are LNHDA and SQIVND (reference sequence). CDR3 size: 14 residues. The CDR3 sequence: CASSIKAKGTEAFF. CDR3 nucleotide sequence: TGTGCCAGTAGTATTAAGGCGAAAGGCACTGAAGCTTTCTTT. Supplemented by reference TRBV19 and TRBJ1-1, the full variable domain reads DGGITQSPKYLFRKEGQNVTLSCEQNLNHDAMYWYRQDPGQGLRLIYYSQIVNDFQKGDIAEGYSVSREKKESFPLTVTSAQKNPTAFYLCASSIKAKGTEAFFGQGTRLTVV.

The genes are TRBV11-3 and TRBJ2-2; D is uncertain. CDR1 SGHNT and CDR2 YENEEA come from the germline V gene. This CDR3 comprises 15 residues. V was shortened by 2 bases and J by 1 base, with 8 bases between the two germline ends. The CDR3: CASSLRTGNTGELFF. The CDR3 DNA is TGTGCCAGCAGCTTACGTACGGGGAACACCGGGGAGCTGTTTTTT. The full variable domain, its missing parts supplied by reference TRBV11-3 and TRBJ2-2, is EAGVVQSPRYKIIEKKQPVAFWCNPISGHNTLYWYLQNLGQGPELLIRYENEEAVDDSQLPKDRFSAERLKGVDSTLKIQPAELGDSAVYLCASSLRTGNTGELFFGEGSRLTVL.

This clone was observed a few times. The V gene is TRBV7-2, the J gene TRBJ2-7; possible D gene TRBD2, 6 bases. V lost 5 bases and J lost 7, with 15 bases in between. Germline V gene data show CDR1 as SGHTA and CDR2 as FQGNSA. This CDR3 has 13 amino acids. The CDR3 loop is CASSAETGREQYF. The CDR3 nucleotides are TGTGCCAGCAGCGCCGAGACGGGGAGGGAGCAGTACTTC.